This T cell receptor (beta chain) was identified during a study of cytomegalovirus exposure and HLA in healthy donors. It was with 60 Vbeta and 13 Jbeta primers that the PCR ran. The table came from immunoSEQ multiplex PCR; TCRdb's copy has only in-frame clones and leaves some out. The table shows about 110,000 clones, with 86% occurring only once. The specimen was PBMCs. The TCR sequence derives from a man aged 35 to 55 in good health and CMV-seronegative.

CDR3 sequence (DNA): TGCGCCAGCAGCTTGGGATTGGGACAAAATAATTCACCCCTCCACTTT. Translation gives CASSLGLGQNNSPLHF. The rearrangement links TRBV5-1 to TRBJ1-6; TRBD1 is a possible D gene (6 bases). This CDR3 region has 16 residues. V was pared by 0 bases and J by 5 bases, with 12 bases between. Germline CDR1 SGHRS, CDR2 YFSETQ.